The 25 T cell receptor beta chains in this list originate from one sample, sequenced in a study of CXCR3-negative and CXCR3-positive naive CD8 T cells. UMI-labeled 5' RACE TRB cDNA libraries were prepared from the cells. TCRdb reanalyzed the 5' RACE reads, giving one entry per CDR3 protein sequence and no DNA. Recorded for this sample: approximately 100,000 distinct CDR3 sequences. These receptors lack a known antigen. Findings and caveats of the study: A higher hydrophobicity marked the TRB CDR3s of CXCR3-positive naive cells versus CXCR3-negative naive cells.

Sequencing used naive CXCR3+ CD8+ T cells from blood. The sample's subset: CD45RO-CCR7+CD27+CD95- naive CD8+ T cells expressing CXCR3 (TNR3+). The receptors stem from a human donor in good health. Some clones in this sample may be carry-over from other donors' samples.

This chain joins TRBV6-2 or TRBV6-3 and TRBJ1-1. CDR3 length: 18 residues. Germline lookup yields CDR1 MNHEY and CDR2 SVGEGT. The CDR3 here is CASSLTPVVTAKNTEAFF.

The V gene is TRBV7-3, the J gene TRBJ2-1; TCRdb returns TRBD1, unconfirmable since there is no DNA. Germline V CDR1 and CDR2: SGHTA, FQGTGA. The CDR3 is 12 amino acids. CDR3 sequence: CASSSMGHEQFF.

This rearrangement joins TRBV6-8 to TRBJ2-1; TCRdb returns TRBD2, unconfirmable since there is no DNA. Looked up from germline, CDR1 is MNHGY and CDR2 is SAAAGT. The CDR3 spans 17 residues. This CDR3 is CASTGLAGGRSYNEQFF.

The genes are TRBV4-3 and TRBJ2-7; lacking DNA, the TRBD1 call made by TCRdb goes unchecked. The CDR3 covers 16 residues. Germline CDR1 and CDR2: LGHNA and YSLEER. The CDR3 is CASSQDRGGSRYEQYF.

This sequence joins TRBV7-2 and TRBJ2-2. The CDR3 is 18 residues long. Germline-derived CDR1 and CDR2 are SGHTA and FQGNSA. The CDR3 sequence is CASSRLTTPRVGPGELFF.

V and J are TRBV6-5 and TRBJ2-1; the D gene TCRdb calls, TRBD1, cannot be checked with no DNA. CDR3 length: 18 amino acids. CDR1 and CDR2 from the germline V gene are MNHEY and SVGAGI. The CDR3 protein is CASSRPRDRGITYNEQFF.

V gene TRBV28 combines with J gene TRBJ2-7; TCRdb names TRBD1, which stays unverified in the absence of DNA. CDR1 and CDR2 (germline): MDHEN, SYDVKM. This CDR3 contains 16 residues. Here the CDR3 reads CASNRKVGQGTYEQYF. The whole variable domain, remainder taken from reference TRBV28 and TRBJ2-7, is DVKVTQSSRYLVKRTGEKVFLECVQDMDHENMFWYRQDPGLGLRLIYFSYDVKMKEKGDIPEGYSVSREKKERFSLILESASTNQTSMYLCASNRKVGQGTYEQYFGPGTRLTVT.

The CDR3 reads CASSRTEISYNEQFF. The rearrangement links TRBV28 to TRBJ2-1; TCRdb outputs TRBD1, but without DNA this stays unchecked. The CDR3 loop spans 15 amino acids. CDR1 and CDR2 (germline): MDHEN, SYDVKM.

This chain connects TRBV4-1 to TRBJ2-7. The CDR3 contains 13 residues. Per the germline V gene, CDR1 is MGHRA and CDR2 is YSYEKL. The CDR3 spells CASSQVSAHEQYF.

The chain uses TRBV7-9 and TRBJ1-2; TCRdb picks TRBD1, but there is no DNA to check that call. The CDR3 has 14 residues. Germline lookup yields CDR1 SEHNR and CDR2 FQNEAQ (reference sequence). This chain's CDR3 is CASSPRTEIYGYTF.

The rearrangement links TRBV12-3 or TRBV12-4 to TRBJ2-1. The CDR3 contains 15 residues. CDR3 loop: CASSDPVQTVHEQFF.

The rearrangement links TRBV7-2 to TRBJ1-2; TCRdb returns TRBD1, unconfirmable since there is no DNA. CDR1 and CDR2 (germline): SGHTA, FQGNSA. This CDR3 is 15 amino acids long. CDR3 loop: CASSPGTVANYGYTF.

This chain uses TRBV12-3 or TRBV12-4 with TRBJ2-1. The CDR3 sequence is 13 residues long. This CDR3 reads CASRASSYNEQFF.

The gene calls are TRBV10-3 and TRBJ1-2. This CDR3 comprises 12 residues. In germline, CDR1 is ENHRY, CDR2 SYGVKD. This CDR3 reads CAISELSYGYTF.

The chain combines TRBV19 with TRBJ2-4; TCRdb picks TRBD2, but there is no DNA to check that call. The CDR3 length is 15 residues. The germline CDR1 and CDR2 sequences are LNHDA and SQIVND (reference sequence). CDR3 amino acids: CASSTRDYEPNIQYF.

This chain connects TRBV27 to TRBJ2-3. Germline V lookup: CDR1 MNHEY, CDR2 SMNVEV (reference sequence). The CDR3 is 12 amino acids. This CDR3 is CASSFTTDTQYF.

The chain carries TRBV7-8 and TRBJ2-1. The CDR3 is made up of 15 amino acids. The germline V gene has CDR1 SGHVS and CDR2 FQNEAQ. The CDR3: CASSSNRGLYNEQFF.

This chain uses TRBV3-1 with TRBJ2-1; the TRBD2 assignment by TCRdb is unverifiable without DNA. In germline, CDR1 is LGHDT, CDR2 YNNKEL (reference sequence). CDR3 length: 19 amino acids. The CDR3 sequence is CASSPFGTSGGISYNEQFF.

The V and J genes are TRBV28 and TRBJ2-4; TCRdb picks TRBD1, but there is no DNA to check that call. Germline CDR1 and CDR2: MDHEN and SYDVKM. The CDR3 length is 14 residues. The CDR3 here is CASSLSPWQPIQYF. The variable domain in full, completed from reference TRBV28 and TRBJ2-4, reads DVKVTQSSRYLVKRTGEKVFLECVQDMDHENMFWYRQDPGLGLRLIYFSYDVKMKEKGDIPEGYSVSREKKERFSLILESASTNQTSMYLCASSLSPWQPIQYFGAGTRLSVL.

The CDR3 region is CASRRTSGEETQYF. The chain joins TRBV7-2 to TRBJ2-5; TCRdb designates TRBD2, a call that cannot be tested without DNA. This CDR3 is 14 amino acids long. From germline, CDR1 is SGHTA and CDR2 FQGNSA.

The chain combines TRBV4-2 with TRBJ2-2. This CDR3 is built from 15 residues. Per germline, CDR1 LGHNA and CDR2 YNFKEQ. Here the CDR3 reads CASSQDNDYTGELFF.

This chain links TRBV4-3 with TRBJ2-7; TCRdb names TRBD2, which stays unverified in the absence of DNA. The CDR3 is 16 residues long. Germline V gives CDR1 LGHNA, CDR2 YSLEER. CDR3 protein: CASSQDLPGGLNEQYF.

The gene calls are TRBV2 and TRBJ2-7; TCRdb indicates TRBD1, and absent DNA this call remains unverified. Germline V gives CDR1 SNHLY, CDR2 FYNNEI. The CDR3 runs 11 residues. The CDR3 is CASRTGAEQYF.

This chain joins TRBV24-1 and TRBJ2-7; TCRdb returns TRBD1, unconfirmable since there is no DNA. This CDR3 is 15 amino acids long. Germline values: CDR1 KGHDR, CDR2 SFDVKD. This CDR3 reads CATSDPRQGTNEQYF.

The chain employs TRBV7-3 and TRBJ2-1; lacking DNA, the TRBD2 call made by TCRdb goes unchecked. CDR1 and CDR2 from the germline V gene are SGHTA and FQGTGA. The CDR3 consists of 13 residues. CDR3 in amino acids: CASSLTGHSPEFF.